This entry describes one T cell receptor beta chain. No antigen is known for it. Using immunoSEQ multiplex PCR, the repertoire was profiled, and TCRdb retains in-frame clones only, with some absent. This sample has 200,000 to 300,000 clones; 93% occur once, and the top ten carry around 0.6%. The data are from a study of T cell responses to AZD1222 COVID-19 vaccine. Findings of the study overall: The study found vaccine-associated CD4 TCRs spanning spike, dominant at 160-218 and 743-854. Repertoire samples came only from after the peak T cell response.

The V gene lost 5 bases and the J gene lost 6 bases, with 18 bases spanning the gap. CDR3 length: 15 residues. The germline V gene encodes CDR1 SGHTA and CDR2 FQGNSA. The chain uses TRBV7-2 and TRBJ2-3, with no clear D. The sequence was collected from an adult in good health. The starting material was peripheral blood, obtained on day 0 of AZD1222 vaccination. CDR3 coding DNA: TGTGCCAGCAGCCCCCCGGGTAGCTCCCGGGATACGCAGTATTTT. It codes for CASSPPGSSRDTQYF. Complete variable domain (other parts from reference TRBV7-2 and TRBJ2-3): GAGVSQSPSNKVTEKGKDVELRCDPISGHTALYWYRQSLGQGLEFLIYFQGNSAPDKSGLPSDRFSAERTGGSVSTLTIQRTQQEDSAVYLCASSPPGSSRDTQYFGPGTRLTVL.